The subject of this entry is one T cell receptor (beta chain). This sample is part of a study of control samples from healthy donors and cancer patients. The V gene lost 1 base and the J gene lost 8 bases, with 8 bases spanning the gap. This CDR3 is built from 12 residues. The data were produced by immunoSEQ multiplex PCR, yet TCRdb's version contains in-frame clones alone and is incomplete. This table holds around 71,000 clones, 90% found once. The rearrangement links TRBV12-3 or TRBV12-4 to TRBJ1-2; unclear D gene. The sample comprised PBMCs. The TCR comes from a woman between 50 and 59 years old with colorectal cancer. CDR3: CASSLDQKGYTF. The CDR3 DNA reads as TGTGCCAGCAGTTTAGACCAGAAAGGCTACACCTTC.